The rows below give T cell receptor beta chains drawn from one sample of a study of post-analysis software for immune sequencing data. Using its own MiXCR run on the PCR reads, TCRdb lists one record per CDR3 protein. Among approximately 730,000 distinct CDR3 sequences, about 32% were seen once, and the ten largest hold more than 0.45%. Sample: blood. Receptor source: a girl aged 5 to 17 with multiple sclerosis. CDR3s include the opening cysteine and the closing phenylalanine or tryptophan. A D gene is named only where the DNA matches it firmly. Some rows mark clone size as missing; the rest say once, few, many or name a class of expanded clone.

few	TRBV20-1	TRBJ2-7	NA	TGCAGTGCTAGAGGGGAAATACTTGCGGGAAGGGGCGAGCAGTACTTC	CSARGEILAGRGEQYF
few	TRBV10-3	TRBJ2-7	NA	TGTGCCATCAGTGAGTACCACGAGCAGTACTTC	CAISEYHEQYF
NA	TRBV5-5	TRBJ1-5	NA	TGTGCCAGCAGTTCCAGCCCCGGCGCCCCGAATCAGCCCCAGCATTTT	CASSSSPGAPNQPQHF
few	TRBV28	TRBJ2-1	NA	TGTGCCAGCAGTTTTCGAGGGGTCTCCTACAATGAGCAGTTCTTC	CASSFRGVSYNEQFF
NA	TRBV5-1	TRBJ1-2	NA	TGCGCCAGCAGCTTGGCGGCAGCCTATGGCTACACCTTC	CASSLAAAYGYTF
many	TRBV7-2	TRBJ1-5	NA	TGTGCCAGCAGCTTAGCGCGGTCTCAGCCCCAGCATTTT	CASSLARSQPQHF
few	TRBV28	TRBJ1-5	TRBD1	TGTGCCAGCAGTCGCACAGGGGATTATAGCAATCAGCCCCAGCATTTT	CASSRTGDYSNQPQHF
NA	TRBV20-1	TRBJ2-2	NA	TGCAGTGCTAGAGCAGTAATGACCGGGGAGCTGTTTTTT	CSARAVMTGELFF
few	TRBV29-1	TRBJ1-2	NA	TGCAGCGTTGTACTCCTAGGGAATGGCTACACCTTC	CSVVLLGNGYTF
few	TRBV7-2	TRBJ1-1	NA	TGTGCCAGCAGCTTTGAAGGTGGCCTTCAGGCTTTCTTT	CASSFEGGLQAFF
NA	TRBV28	TRBJ2-7	TRBD2	TGTGCCAGCAGACCCGGGACTAGCGGGGGAAACGAGCAGTACTTC	CASRPGTSGGNEQYF
few	TRBV12-5	TRBJ2-5	NA	TGTGCTAGTGGGTCCCGGCAAGAGACCCAGTACTTC	CASGSRQETQYF
NA	TRBV7-8	TRBJ2-5	NA	TGTGCCAGCAGCCCAAACCTGTGGACCCAGTACTTC	CASSPNLWTQYF
NA	TRBV7-6	TRBJ2-5	NA	TGTGCCAGCAGCTTAAAAAGGGCTGAGACCCAGTACTTC	CASSLKRAETQYF
few	TRBV7-2	TRBJ1-4	NA	TGTGCCAGCAGCCCCTCCGGGGGGAGGCGAGAAAAACTGTTTTTT	CASSPSGGRREKLFF
few	TRBV5-6	TRBJ1-5	NA	TGTGCCAGCAGCTTGGTACAGCCTCAGCATTTT	CASSLVQPQHF
NA	TRBV28	TRBJ2-7	TRBD1	TGTGCCAACAACCCACAGGGGCCGAACCACGAGCAGTACTTC	CANNPQGPNHEQYF
NA	TRBV3-1	TRBJ1-5	TRBD1	TGTGCCAGCAGCCACGATGACAGGGTGGACAATCAGCCCCAGCATTTT	CASSHDDRVDNQPQHF
many	TRBV4-3	TRBJ2-7	NA	TGCGCCAGCAGCCAAGAGAGCCGGGACGCGGGATACGAGCAGTACTTC	CASSQESRDAGYEQYF
few	TRBV11-2	TRBJ2-7	NA	TGTGCCAGCAGCACGGGACCGCCATTCGGGTACGAGCAGTACTTC	CASSTGPPFGYEQYF
NA	TRBV6-1	TRBJ2-3	NA	TGTGCCAGCAGTGACTGGGGTGTTACAGATACGCAGTATTTT	CASSDWGVTDTQYF
few	TRBV10-3	TRBJ2-5	TRBD2	TGTGCCATCAGTGAGGCGGGAGCAGAGACCCAGTACTTC	CAISEAGAETQYF
NA	TRBV28	TRBJ2-3	NA	TGTGCCAGCAGCACCTTTTGGGGGGAGAGCGCAGATACGCAGTATTTT	CASSTFWGESADTQYF
few	TRBV7-6	TRBJ2-1	TRBD2	TGTGCCAGCAGCTTGTCTGGACTGGGACTAGCGGATGGCAATGAGCAGTTCTTC	CASSLSGLGLADGNEQFF
many	TRBV7-2	TRBJ2-1	TRBD2	TGTGCCAGCAGCTCCTCCACCGGGAGGGGGTATAATGAGCAGTTCTTC	CASSSSTGRGYNEQFF
few	TRBV20-1	TRBJ2-1	NA	TGCAGTGCTAGAGATCCTCGGGAACAGGCGCAGTTCTTC	CSARDPREQAQFF
NA	TRBV7-8	TRBJ2-3	NA	TGTGCCAACAGCTTGAACCGGAGGGGGGGTACAGATACGCAGTATTTT	CANSLNRRGGTDTQYF
many	TRBV6-1	TRBJ2-5	TRBD1	TGTGCCAGCAGTGCCGTCCGGGGACAGACCTCCCAAGAGACCCAGTACTTC	CASSAVRGQTSQETQYF
few	TRBV10-3	TRBJ1-6	TRBD1	TGTGCCATCAGTGAGTCTCAGGGGGCAAGTAATTCACCCCTCCACTTT	CAISESQGASNSPLHF
few	TRBV19	TRBJ2-5	NA	TGTGCCAGTAGTCACGTCAGAAACCAAGAGACCCAGTACTTC	CASSHVRNQETQYF
few	TRBV6-5	TRBJ2-1	TRBD1	TGTGCCAGCAGCCGACCGGGACAGGGTCACAATGAGCAGTTCTTC	CASSRPGQGHNEQFF
NA	TRBV20-1	TRBJ2-7	NA	TGCAGTGCTAGAGCGTACGAGGATAGCTCCTACGAGCAGTACTTC	CSARAYEDSSYEQYF
NA	TRBV28	TRBJ2-1	NA	TGTGCCAGCAGTATGGTCCCCGGATCCCAGTTCTTC	CASSMVPGSQFF
NA	TRBV12-3/TRBV12-4	TRBJ2-3	TRBD2	TGTGCCAGCAGTTTAGCCCTAGCGGACAAACCAGATACGCAGTATTTT	CASSLALADKPDTQYF
NA	TRBV29-1	TRBJ2-1	NA	TGCAGCGTTGAAGCCGGGTCCGTCTCCTACAATGAGCAGTTCTTC	CSVEAGSVSYNEQFF
NA	TRBV29-1	TRBJ1-1	NA	TGCAGCGTTGAACGGTTAGACACTGAAGCTTTCTTT	CSVERLDTEAFF
few	TRBV3-1	TRBJ2-7	NA	TGTGCCAGCAGCCAAGATCTTGTCCAGTACGAGCAGTACTTC	CASSQDLVQYEQYF
few	TRBV4-1	TRBJ2-1	NA	TGCGCCAGCAGCTCAGACTCCGGCAATGAGCAGTTCTTC	CASSSDSGNEQFF
NA	TRBV5-1	TRBJ1-2	TRBD1	TGCGCCAGCAGCTCCGCGTATGGAGGAAGACAGGGCGGGGCCGGCTACACCTTC	CASSSAYGGRQGGAGYTF
NA	TRBV7-9	TRBJ2-7	NA	TGTGCCAGCAGCTTATCCGGCGCCACCTACGAGCAGTACTTC	CASSLSGATYEQYF
few	TRBV27	TRBJ2-6	NA	TGTGCCAGCAGTTTAACCCCACCCAGGAGCTCTGGGGCCAACGTCCTGACTTTC	CASSLTPPRSSGANVLTF
NA	TRBV6-1	TRBJ2-1	NA	TGTGCCAGCAGATTTGGACAGTACAATGAGCAGTTCTTC	CASRFGQYNEQFF
few	TRBV7-2	TRBJ2-5	TRBD2	TGTGCCAGCAGCTTGATGGCTAGCGGTAACCAAGAGACCCAGTACTTC	CASSLMASGNQETQYF
NA	TRBV5-1	TRBJ2-1	NA	TGCGCCAGCCATCCGGGACTCAAAAACGATGAGCAGTTCTTC	CASHPGLKNDEQFF
NA	TRBV18	TRBJ1-2	TRBD1	TGTGCCAGCTCACCAACGGGACAGGTTGGCTATGGCTACACCTTC	CASSPTGQVGYGYTF
few	TRBV6-1	TRBJ1-2	TRBD1	TGTGCCAGCAGTGACGGACAGGGGGCTTTCCGCTATGGCTACACCTTC	CASSDGQGAFRYGYTF
NA	TRBV12-3/TRBV12-4	TRBJ1-4	NA	TGTGCCAGCAGTTTACGACCTAATGAAAAACTGTTTTTT	CASSLRPNEKLFF
once	TRBV6-5	TRBJ2-6	NA	TGTGCCAGCAGTTACGGCAAGATCAGGGGTTCCGGGGCCAACGTCCTGACTTTC	CASSYGKIRGSGANVLTF
NA	TRBV11-2	TRBJ1-6	TRBD1	TGTGCCAGCAGAGACAGGGGGAATTCACCCCTCCACTTT	CASRDRGNSPLHF
many	TRBV20-1	TRBJ2-7	NA	TGCAGTGCTAGGGGGACCTACGAGCAGTACTTC	CSARGTYEQYF